Given below is one TCR beta chain in context. Its matching antigen is unknown. A much larger clone lies a single base off, so this may be a read error. Trimming stripped 6 bases from V and 4 bases from J, with 16 bases between. The CDR3 is 14 amino acids. Germline lookup yields CDR1 MNHNS and CDR2 SASEGT. TCRdb re-called the 5' RACE reads with MiXCR, one entry per CDR3 protein. This table has 50,000 or so distinct CDR3 sequences, roughly 25% appearing once. The data were taken from a study of neurological immune-mediated disorders. Study results and caveats: Expanded clones shared no identical CDR3 amino acid sequences across subjects, which suggested private TCR-beta repertoires in all groups. Levels of TCR clonal expansion peaked in HTLV-1-associated myelopathy and reached their lowest in multiple sclerosis, under those of healthy controls.

The unsorted libraries originated from 2 million PBMCs that had been stored at -80 C. The clonotype comes from a woman between 70 and 85 years old in good health. The V gene is TRBV6-1, the J gene TRBJ2-7; either TRBD1 or TRBD2 may supply D (6 bases each). The sample comprised PBMCs. CDR3 coding DNA: TGTGCCAGCAGGTGGGCAGGGGAGGCGTACGAGCAGTACTTC. This translates into CASRWAGEAYEQYF.